Reported below is one TCR beta chain. What it recognizes is unknown. The data were obtained in a study of a mutant IDH1 vaccine in newly diagnosed glioma. Study details: Pretreatment consisted of radiotherapy, temozolomide, or both, with most receiving both.

Profiling relied on immunoSEQ multiplex PCR, and the TCRdb table lists in-frame clones only, not all of them. This table holds tens of thousands of clones, about 91% found once. Study-wide findings and caveats: Seemingly, pseudoprogression had no relation to changes in the top peripheral T cell clonotypes.

Documented time point: baseline, week 1 (first vaccination visit). The treatment here: pre-vaccination baseline after standard-of-care therapy. Diagnosis in the donors showed new WHO grade 3 or 4 astrocytomas that were IDH1-mutant and ATRX-lost. Germline CDR1 is KGHSH and CDR2 is LQKENI. Trimming removed 2 bases from V and 3 bases from J; junction bases left unmatched: 7. The CDR3 loop spans 16 amino acids. Sequencing used PBMCs, obtained from a glioma patient treated with radiotherapy, temozolomide or both. The chain has TRBV18 and TRBJ2-3; 8 nucleotides line up with TRBD2. This receptor was obtained from a man aged 50 or older with glioma. The CDR3 reads CASSPTASGWTDTQYF. CDR3 in DNA: TGTGCCAGCTCACCAACGGCTAGCGGGTGGACAGATACGCAGTATTTT.